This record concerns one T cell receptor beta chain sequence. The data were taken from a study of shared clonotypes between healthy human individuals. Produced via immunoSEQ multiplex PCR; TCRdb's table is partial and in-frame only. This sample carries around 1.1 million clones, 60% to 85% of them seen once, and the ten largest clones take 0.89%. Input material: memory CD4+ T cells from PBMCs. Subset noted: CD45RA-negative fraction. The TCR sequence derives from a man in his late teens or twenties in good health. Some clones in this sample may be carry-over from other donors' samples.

The CDR3 bases are TGTGCCAGCTCACAGACAGGGGGCTACGAGCAGTACTTC. This sequence encodes CASSQTGGYEQYF. The chain employs TRBV18 and TRBJ2-7; 9 bases are a match to TRBD1. This CDR3 is built from 13 residues. The trim removed 4 bases at V and 3 bases at J, leaving 1 base unmatched. CDR1 is KGHSH and CDR2 is LQKENI in the germline V gene.